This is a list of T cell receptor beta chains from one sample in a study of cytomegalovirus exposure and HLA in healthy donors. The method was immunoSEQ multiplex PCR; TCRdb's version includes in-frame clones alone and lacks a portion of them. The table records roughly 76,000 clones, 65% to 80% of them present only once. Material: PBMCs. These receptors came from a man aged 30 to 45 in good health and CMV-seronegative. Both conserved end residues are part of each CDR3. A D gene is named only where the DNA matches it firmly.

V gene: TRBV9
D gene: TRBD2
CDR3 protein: CASSSSGITLAGQDTQYF

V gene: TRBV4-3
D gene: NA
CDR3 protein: CASSLRGGSEAFF

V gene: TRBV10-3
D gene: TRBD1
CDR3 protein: CAISQGQAIYGYTF

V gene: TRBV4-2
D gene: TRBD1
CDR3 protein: CASSQEGQGGGNTIYF

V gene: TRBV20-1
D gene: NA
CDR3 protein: CSASKPNEQYF

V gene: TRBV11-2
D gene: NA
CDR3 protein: CASREWGGRKEETEAFF

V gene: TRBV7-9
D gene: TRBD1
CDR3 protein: CSSSLKYGQGSGNEQFF

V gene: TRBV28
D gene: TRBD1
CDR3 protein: CASSSTQGAEAFF

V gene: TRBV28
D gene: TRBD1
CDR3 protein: CASKTTGGPYNEQFF

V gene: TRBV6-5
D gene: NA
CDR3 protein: CASSSNREQHF

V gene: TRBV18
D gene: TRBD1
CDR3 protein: CASSPLNRGASTDTQYF

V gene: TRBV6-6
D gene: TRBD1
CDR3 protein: CASRPGTGGEQYF

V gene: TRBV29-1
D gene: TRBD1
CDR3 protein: CSAGTEANVLTF

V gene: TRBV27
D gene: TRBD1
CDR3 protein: CASSYRQGHGYTF

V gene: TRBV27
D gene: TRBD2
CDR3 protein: CASSLYGRPAGMHNEQFF

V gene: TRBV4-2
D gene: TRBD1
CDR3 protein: CASRRTGDNEQFF

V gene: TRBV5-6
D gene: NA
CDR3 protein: CASSFNPHGPYEQYF

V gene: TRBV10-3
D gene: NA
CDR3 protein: CAISESGSQETQYF

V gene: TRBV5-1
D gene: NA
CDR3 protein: CASSLEPGWKAFF

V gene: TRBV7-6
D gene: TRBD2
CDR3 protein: CASSLGGGANEQFF

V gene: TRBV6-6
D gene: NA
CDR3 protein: CASSPEGGIRETQYF

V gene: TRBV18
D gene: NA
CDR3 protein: CASSPTTNNEQFF

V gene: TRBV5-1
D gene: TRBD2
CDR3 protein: CASSFRTSGPKLDTQYF

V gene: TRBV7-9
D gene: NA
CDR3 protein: CASSLGGMISGTGELFF

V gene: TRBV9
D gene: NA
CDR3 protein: CASSAHLRQLEQFF

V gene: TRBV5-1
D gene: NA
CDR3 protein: CASSFPTGNTGELFF

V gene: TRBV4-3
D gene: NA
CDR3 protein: CASSQEGGADEQFF

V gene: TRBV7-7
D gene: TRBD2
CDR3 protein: CASSSGLALSTDTQYF

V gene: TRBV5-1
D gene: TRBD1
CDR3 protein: CASSPGDSPSLYEQYF

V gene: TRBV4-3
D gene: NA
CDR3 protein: CASSQVQGYEQYF